The T cell receptor (beta chain) described here comes from a study of CD8 T cells in ankylosing spondylitis. CDR3 length equals 14 residues. V gave up 1 base and J gave up 4 bases, with 8 bases separating them. Germline CDR1 reads DFQATT; CDR2 reads SNEGSKA (reference sequence). Whole-study findings and limits: About 8 highly homologous variants formed a TCR beta motif that appeared characteristic of ankylosing spondylitis blood.

One entry per CDR3 protein, called by TCRdb with MiXCR from the 5' RACE reads. The sample includes roughly 490,000 distinct CDR3 sequences, 5.3% of them seen just once. This clonotype was seen many times. The antigen remains undetermined. The sample taken for sequencing was blood, either unsorted or a sorted T cell fraction (not recorded which). The origin of this receptor is a male donor with ankylosing spondylitis. The V call is TRBV20-1, the J call TRBJ1-6, with D unclear. The CDR3 loop is CSARARRYNSPLHF. The DNA for the CDR3 is TGCAGTGCTAGAGCCAGGCGTTATAATTCACCCCTCCACTTT.